One sample yielded the 27 T cell receptor beta chains listed below, sequenced in a study of cytomegalovirus exposure and HLA in healthy donors. The PCR had 60 Vbeta and 13 Jbeta primers. The assay was immunoSEQ multiplex PCR, and TCRdb's table has in-frame clones only and misses some. Altogether around 120,000 clones are present, around 86% being singletons, with the ten largest covering about 3.8%. Sample: PBMCs. These receptors originate from a woman between 25 and 40 years old in good health and CMV-seronegative.

V and J are TRBV28 and TRBJ1-5; 7 bases are shared with TRBD1. The J segment lost 2 bases and the V segment lost 6 bases, leaving 7 bases of the junction unmatched. The CDR3 length is 15 residues. Germline V CDR1 and CDR2: MDHEN, SYDVKM. Here the CDR3 reads CASRLGGEGNQPQHF. CDR3 DNA: TGTGCCAGCAGGTTAGGGGGCGAGGGCAATCAGCCCCAGCATTTT.

The chain employs TRBV11-3 and TRBJ2-7, with TRBD2 as a possible D gene (5 bases). V was cut by 1 base and J by 6 bases, with 7 bases left in between. The CDR3 loop spans 12 amino acids. Germline V gene data show CDR1 as SGHNT and CDR2 as YENEEA. CDR3 loop: CASSLGEGEQYF. The CDR3 nucleotides are TGTGCCAGCAGCTTAGGCGAGGGCGAGCAGTACTTC. Complete variable domain (other parts from reference TRBV11-3 and TRBJ2-7): EAGVVQSPRYKIIEKKQPVAFWCNPISGHNTLYWYLQNLGQGPELLIRYENEEAVDDSQLPKDRFSAERLKGVDSTLKIQPAELGDSAVYLCASSLGEGEQYFGPGTRLTVT.

V gene TRBV29-1 combines with J gene TRBJ2-1; 9 bases are a match to TRBD2. The CDR3 is 13 residues long. CDR1 and CDR2 (germline): SQVTM, ANQGSEA. V dropped 7 bases and J dropped 7; count of bases not matched to a gene: 8. The CDR3 sequence: CSGDSGRRNEQFF. In nucleotides, the CDR3 is TGCAGCGGAGATAGCGGGAGACGGAATGAGCAGTTCTTC.

The chain links TRBV2 to TRBJ2-4, with a weak D call TRBD1 (6 bases). Between the trimmed V and J ends, which lost 1 base and 9 bases, there was a span of 10 bases. Germline lookup yields CDR1 SNHLY and CDR2 FYNNEI. The CDR3 totals 13 residues. The CDR3 sequence: CASSEGSGAIQYF. The CDR3 DNA reads as TGTGCCAGCAGTGAAGGCTCAGGGGCCATTCAGTACTTC.

V and J are TRBV27 and TRBJ2-5; TRBD2 aligns across 8 bases. There are 15 residues in the CDR3. Trimming cost V 7 bases and J 5 bases; bases outside gene matches: 12. Germline V gene lookup returns CDR1 MNHEY and CDR2 SMNVEV (reference sequence). The CDR3 loop is CASTEQAGEQETQYF. The CDR3 DNA follows: TGTGCCAGCACCGAACAAGCGGGAGAGCAGGAGACCCAGTACTTC.

This clone showed up just a few times. The chain carries TRBV6-1 and TRBJ2-2, with 9 bases aligning to TRBD2. The CDR3 spans 16 residues. V trimming: 2 bases; J trimming: 1 base; junction bases outside the gene matches: 2. Germline CDR1 is MNHNS and CDR2 is SASEGT. The CDR3 region has the DNA TGTGCCAGCAGTGAACTAGCGGGAAAGAACACCGGGGAGCTGTTTTTT. This encodes CASSELAGKNTGELFF.

In this sample, this clone turned up once. J is TRBJ2-3 and V is TRBV19, with D uncertain. The CDR3 sequence is 14 residues long. V dropped 0 bases and J dropped 6 bases, with 10 bases sitting between them. Germline CDR1 and CDR2: LNHDA and SQIVND (reference sequence). The CDR3 coding sequence is TGTGCCAGTAGTATAGATCCCGGGTCGGATACGCAGTATTTT. Residues: CASSIDPGSDTQYF. Together with reference TRBV19 and TRBJ2-3, the CDR3 gives the full variable domain: DGGITQSPKYLFRKEGQNVTLSCEQNLNHDAMYWYRQDPGQGLRLIYYSQIVNDFQKGDIAEGYSVSREKKESFPLTVTSAQKNPTAFYLCASSIDPGSDTQYFGPGTRLTVL.

V usage is TRBV29-1 and J usage is TRBJ2-5, with a weak D call TRBD1 (6 bases). Per the germline V gene, CDR1 is SQVTM and CDR2 is ANQGSEA. V lost 6 bases, J lost 6 bases, and 23 bases lay in between. This CDR3 region has 15 residues. The CDR3 here is CSVPLPQGSEQTQYF. CDR3 bases: TGCAGCGTCCCCCTCCCACAGGGCTCCGAACAGACCCAGTACTTC.

The J gene is TRBJ2-6, the V gene TRBV27; D unclear. The CDR3 spans 14 residues. Trimming took off 4 bases at V and 3 bases at J, with 7 bases between the two ends. Germline V gives CDR1 MNHEY, CDR2 SMNVEV (reference sequence). The CDR3 loop reads CASSYRYGANVLTF. The CDR3 region has the DNA TGTGCCAGCAGTTACAGATATGGGGCCAACGTCCTGACTTTC.

V is TRBV7-2 and J is TRBJ1-1, with D maybe TRBD1 (6 bases). Trimming cost V 5 bases and J 6 bases, with 13 bases left between them. The CDR3 consists of 13 residues. CDR1 SGHTA and CDR2 FQGNSA come from the germline V gene. The CDR3 region has the DNA TGTGCCAGCAGCCCTTACAGGGACGCTGAAGCTTTCTTT. As protein: CASSPYRDAEAFF.

The rearrangement links TRBV2 to TRBJ2-3; D possibly corresponds to TRBD1 (8 bases). Germline V lookup: CDR1 SNHLY, CDR2 FYNNEI. Between the trimmed V and J ends, which lost 8 bases and 0 bases, there was a span of 18 bases. The length of the CDR3 is 16 residues. Here the CDR3 reads CASGGAGGASTDTQYF. CDR3 nucleotide sequence: TGTGCCAGCGGGGGGGCAGGGGGCGCAAGCACAGATACGCAGTATTTT.

The rearrangement joins TRBV2 to TRBJ2-3; tentatively, D is TRBD2 (6 bases). This CDR3 region has 14 residues. CDR1 SNHLY and CDR2 FYNNEI come from the germline V gene. V was shortened by 6 bases and J by 8 bases, with 18 bases between the two germline ends. The CDR3 region has the DNA TGTGCCAGCAGCCTGACTAGGGACGGTGGTACGCAGTATTTT. Encoded protein: CASSLTRDGGTQYF.

Regarding this clone: Other nucleotide sequences from this sample produce the same CDR3. Here the CDR3 reads CASSLGLAAYNEQFF. The DNA for the CDR3 is TGCGCCAGCAGCTTGGGACTAGCGGCCTACAATGAGCAGTTCTTC. V usage is TRBV5-1 and J usage is TRBJ2-1; TRBD2 aligns across 9 bases. This CDR3 has 15 residues. V trimming: 0 bases; J trimming: 2 bases; junction bases outside the gene matches: 0. The germline V gene encodes CDR1 SGHRS and CDR2 YFSETQ.

CDR3 in amino acids: CASSRISGGVTDTQYF. CDR3 nucleotide sequence: TGTGCCAGCAGCCGTATATCGGGGGGGGTCACAGATACGCAGTATTTT. The J gene is TRBJ2-3, the V gene TRBV5-6; 8 bases match TRBD2. V shed 4 bases, J shed 2 bases, and the junction held 9 bases outside the gene matches. This CDR3 contains 16 residues. CDR1 and CDR2 (germline): SGHDT, YYEEEE.

The V call is TRBV30, the J call TRBJ2-1, with D tentatively TRBD1 (5 bases). Germline lookup yields CDR1 GTSNPN and CDR2 SVGIG (reference sequence). This CDR3 is 11 amino acids long. Trimming took off 0 bases at V and 12 bases at J, with 9 bases between the two ends. The CDR3 sequence is CAWSVGVGQFF. DNA of the CDR3: TGTGCCTGGAGTGTAGGGGTGGGGCAGTTCTTC.

This chain joins TRBV6-6 and TRBJ2-3; possibly TRBD2 for D (5 bases). Germline V gene sequence: CDR1 MNHNY, CDR2 SVGAGI (reference sequence). V lost 0 bases and J lost 2, with 9 bases in between. The CDR3 has 15 residues. The CDR3 protein is CASSYSERSTDTQYF. The CDR3 DNA reads as TGTGCCAGCAGTTACTCGGAGCGGTCCACAGATACGCAGTATTTT.

V and J are TRBV19 and TRBJ2-1, with D maybe TRBD1 (5 bases). CDR3 length equals 12 residues. The V end lost 6 bases, the J end lost 5 bases, and 8 bases lay between the germline ends. CDR1 is LNHDA and CDR2 is SQIVND in the germline V gene (reference sequence). This CDR3 is CASRDRNNEQFF. The CDR3, as DNA: TGTGCCAGTAGAGACAGAAACAATGAGCAGTTCTTC.

V usage is TRBV7-9 and J usage is TRBJ2-3; 13 bases line up with TRBD2. Germline loops: CDR1 SEHNR, CDR2 FQNEAQ (reference sequence). This CDR3 contains 16 residues. Trimming took 5 bases from V and 6 from J; bases not matched to a gene: 8. The CDR3 is CASSTGLAGVTDTQYF. The CDR3 region has the DNA TGTGCCAGCAGCACCGGACTAGCGGGAGTTACGGATACGCAGTATTTT.

Only one count was recorded for this clone. As DNA, the CDR3 is TGTGCCAGCAGCAAACAGGGTTCCGATACGCAGTATTTT. This translates into CASSKQGSDTQYF. The genes are TRBV7-2 and TRBJ2-3; D possibly corresponds to TRBD1 (6 bases). V was shortened by 5 bases and J by 6 bases, with 12 bases between the two germline ends. CDR1 and CDR2 from the germline V gene are SGHTA and FQGNSA. The CDR3 runs 13 residues.

The chain combines TRBV27 with TRBJ1-1, with a weak D call TRBD1 (6 bases). V was clipped by 1 base and J by 11 bases, with 14 bases between them. Germline CDR1 MNHEY, CDR2 SMNVEV (reference sequence). The CDR3 has 13 residues. The CDR3 DNA follows: TGTGCCAGCAGTTTATTTGGGGGCGGAGAGGCTTTCTTT. Translation: CASSLFGGGEAFF.

The J gene is TRBJ2-7, the V gene TRBV7-2, with D possibly matching TRBD2 (6 bases). V was pared by 6 bases and J by 1 base, with 13 bases between. The CDR3 covers 14 residues. The V gene's germline CDR1 is SGHTA and CDR2 FQGNSA. CDR3 DNA: TGTGCCAGCAGATCTTCTAGCGCTTCCTACGAGCAGTACTTC. It yields the protein CASRSSSASYEQYF.

The chain links TRBV28 to TRBJ1-2; 9 bases map to TRBD1. The CDR3 is made up of 14 amino acids. V lost 6 bases and J lost 8; bases outside the gene matches: 10. Germline V gives CDR1 MDHEN, CDR2 SYDVKM. The CDR3: CASRAGQGVGGYTF. CDR3 in DNA: TGTGCCAGCAGGGCGGGACAGGGCGTGGGGGGCTACACCTTC.

The chain has TRBV4-1 and TRBJ1-1; D uncertain. The germline CDR1 and CDR2 sequences are MGHRA and YSYEKL. The CDR3 has 13 residues. The V gene lost 4 bases and the J gene lost 0 bases, with 6 bases spanning the gap. CDR3 in amino acids: CASSPGLNTEAFF. The CDR3 DNA reads TGCGCCAGCAGCCCCGGTCTGAACACTGAAGCTTTCTTT.

CDR3 nucleotides: TGTGCCAGCAGAACCCTCGAGGGCAGCAATCAGCCCCAGCATTTT. Protein sequence: CASRTLEGSNQPQHF. The rearrangement joins TRBV28 to TRBJ1-5, with D unclear. V lost 6 bases, J lost 1 base, and 13 bases lay in between. Germline V gene sequence: CDR1 MDHEN, CDR2 SYDVKM. This CDR3 contains 15 residues.

This chain connects TRBV30 to TRBJ1-2; D is uncertain. The CDR3 sequence is 10 residues long. Trimming left V 5 bases short and J 4 bases short, with 5 bases between. Germline lookup yields CDR1 GTSNPN and CDR2 SVGIG (reference sequence). The CDR3 nucleotides are TGTGCCTGGCAGATCTATGGCTACACCTTC. Encoded protein: CAWQIYGYTF.

This clone has a handful of counts. This rearrangement joins TRBV28 to TRBJ2-1; TRBD2 agrees at 8 bases. The CDR3 totals 15 residues. CDR1 and CDR2 from the germline V gene are MDHEN and SYDVKM. Losses at the gene ends were 5 bases for V and 7 bases for J; bases not matched to a gene: 10. In nucleotides, the CDR3 is TGTGCCAGCAGTAGGCGGCGGGAGGTACGAAATGAGCAGTTCTTC. Encoded protein: CASSRRREVRNEQFF.

V usage is TRBV7-2 and J usage is TRBJ2-1; no clear D gene. The V end was cut by 5 bases, the J end by 8 bases, with 10 bases between. The CDR3 is 12 residues long. The germline CDR1 and CDR2 sequences are SGHTA and FQGNSA. The CDR3 here is CASSQIRDEQFF. CDR3 nucleotide sequence: TGTGCCAGCAGCCAAATTCGGGATGAGCAGTTCTTC.